The entry that follows covers one T cell receptor (beta chain) sequence. Its antigen is not identified. The data originate from a study of cytomegalovirus exposure and HLA in healthy donors. Study outcomes and limitations: It was 164 TCR beta chains that were listed as cytomegalovirus-associated. Common viral pathogens seemed to be connected with several of the most significant clusters, according to a later analysis.

Germline loops: CDR1 MGHRA, CDR2 YSYEKL. Trimming took off 6 bases at V and 2 bases at J, with 17 bases between the two ends. The CDR3 contains 16 residues. PCR primers comprised 60 Vbeta and 13 Jbeta primers. TCRdb's table, derived via immunoSEQ multiplex PCR, lists solely in-frame clones and lacks some. The sample lists approximately 110,000 clones, 65% to 80% seen once, with around 5.1% in the top ten. The TCR sequence derives from a female donor in good health and CMV-seropositive. The chain carries TRBV4-1 and TRBJ2-1; D is perhaps TRBD2 (6 bases). Sequenced: PBMCs. The CDR3 DNA follows: TGCGCCAGCAGGTTCATTGGGCGGGATACCTACAATGAGCAGTTCTTC. This translates into CASRFIGRDTYNEQFF.